These 30 T cell receptor beta chains were sequenced from one sample in a study of blood T cell repertoires in COVID-19. This table comes from immunoSEQ multiplex PCR, and its TCRdb copy is limited to in-frame clones, with some not included. The data show about 230,000 clones, around 86% seen once. Sequenced input: peripheral blood. The receptors shown here come from a man in his fifties or sixties with COVID-19, enrolled during active disease.

This chain links TRBV18 with TRBJ2-3, with 10 bases fitting TRBD2. Unmatched junction bases numbered 3, after V lost 3 bases and J lost 0 bases. The CDR3 is 16 amino acids. CDR1 and CDR2 (germline): KGHSH, LQKENI. CDR3 sequence: CASSPLAGASTDTQYF. In DNA form, the CDR3 reads TGTGCCAGCTCACCTCTAGCGGGGGCCAGCACAGATACGCAGTATTTT.

The rearrangement joins TRBV29-1 to TRBJ2-1; perhaps TRBD2 as D (5 bases). The CDR3 is made up of 15 amino acids. Looked up from germline, CDR1 is SQVTM and CDR2 is ANQGSEA. Trimming shortened V by 4 bases and J by 0 bases, and 13 bases separated the two germline ends. CDR3 DNA sequence: TGCAGCGTTGGTTCCGCGGGTGGCTCCTACAATGAGCAGTTCTTC. This gives the protein CSVGSAGGSYNEQFF.

Here the CDR3 reads CASSRSRADQPQHF. The CDR3 DNA reads as TGTGCCAGCAGCCGGAGCAGGGCTGATCAGCCCCAGCATTTT. The chain combines TRBV5-8 with TRBJ1-5; a weak D match, TRBD1 (5 bases). V lost 4 bases, J lost 5 bases, and 13 bases lay in between. The CDR3 length is 14 residues. Germline loops: CDR1 SGHTS, CDR2 YDEGEE.

The V and J genes are TRBV19 and TRBJ2-3; 13 nucleotides agree with TRBD2. The CDR3 spans 16 residues. V was clipped by 4 bases and J by 3 bases; unmatched bases: 4. Germline CDR1 is LNHDA and CDR2 is SQIVND (reference sequence). CDR3 residues: CASSNGLAGVTDTQYF. The DNA for the CDR3 is TGTGCCAGTAGTAATGGACTAGCGGGGGTAACAGATACGCAGTATTTT. The complete variable domain, with remaining parts taken from reference TRBV19 and TRBJ2-3, reads DGGITQSPKYLFRKEGQNVTLSCEQNLNHDAMYWYRQDPGQGLRLIYYSQIVNDFQKGDIAEGYSVSREKKESFPLTVTSAQKNPTAFYLCASSNGLAGVTDTQYFGPGTRLTVL.

The chain carries TRBV5-1 and TRBJ2-1, with D perhaps matching TRBD1 (6 bases). Germline V gives CDR1 SGHRS, CDR2 YFSETQ. Trimming removed 4 bases from V and 6 bases from J, with 8 bases in between. The CDR3 is made up of 12 amino acids. CDR3 amino acids: CASSQGGNEQFF. The CDR3 nucleotides are TGCGCCAGCAGCCAAGGGGGCAATGAGCAGTTCTTC.

The chain uses TRBV24-1 and TRBJ1-5; TRBD1 is a possible D gene (6 bases). The germline CDR1 and CDR2 sequences are KGHDR and SFDVKD. This CDR3 contains 13 residues. V lost 5 bases and J lost 7, with 11 bases in between. CDR3 loop: CATSGYRAQPQHF. CDR3 DNA sequence: TGTGCCACCAGTGGGTACAGGGCGCAGCCCCAGCATTTT.

The chain carries TRBV2 and TRBJ2-4; 7 bases fit TRBD2. The CDR3 is made up of 14 amino acids. Germline values: CDR1 SNHLY, CDR2 FYNNEI. V lost 8 bases, J lost 4 bases, and 8 bases stayed unmatched. CDR3 bases: TGTGCCAGCCGTTTGGTGGGGGGGAAAAACATTCAGTACTTC. It specifies CASRLVGGKNIQYF.

This clone was recorded once. In DNA, the CDR3 is TGCAGCGTTGTCGTTGCTGAAGCTTTCTTT. It codes for CSVVVAEAFF. This sequence joins TRBV29-1 and TRBJ1-1; D call uncertain. The V end was cut by 4 bases, the J end by 6 bases, with 6 bases between. The CDR3 has 10 amino acids. The V gene's germline CDR1 is SQVTM and CDR2 ANQGSEA.

J is TRBJ2-3 and V is TRBV18; TRBD2 agrees at 13 bases. V shed 3 bases, J shed 0 bases, and the junction held 6 bases outside the gene matches. The germline CDR1 and CDR2 sequences are KGHSH and LQKENI. This CDR3 is 18 amino acids long. In DNA form, the CDR3 reads TGTGCCAGCTCACCCCGGGGACTAGCGGGATCTAGCACAGATACGCAGTATTTT. Translating it yields CASSPRGLAGSSTDTQYF.

This rearrangement joins TRBV14 to TRBJ2-7, with D perhaps matching TRBD2 (5 bases). Germline V gives CDR1 SGHDN, CDR2 FVKESK. This CDR3 comprises 15 residues. V was cut by 3 bases and J by 1 base, with 13 bases left in between. In DNA, the CDR3 is TGTGCCAGCAGCCAGCGCCGGGAAGGGTCCTACGAGCAGTACTTC. It encodes CASSQRREGSYEQYF.

The genes are TRBV6-1 and TRBJ2-2; 11 bases line up with TRBD2. The CDR3 totals 16 residues. Germline V gene data show CDR1 as MNHNS and CDR2 as SASEGT. Unmatched junction bases numbered 3, after V lost 4 bases and J lost 2 bases. CDR3 bases: TGTGCCAGCAGTGGTCTAGCGGGGGGTAACACCGGGGAGCTGTTTTTT. This translates into CASSGLAGGNTGELFF.

The chain has TRBV28 and TRBJ1-4; unclear D gene. Germline V gene sequence: CDR1 MDHEN, CDR2 SYDVKM. The CDR3 spans 15 residues. V dropped 5 bases and J dropped 4 bases, with 14 bases sitting between them. The CDR3 region has the DNA TGTGCCAGCAGTACGGATGCGGCGGGTAATGAAAAACTGTTTTTT. Translated, it gives CASSTDAAGNEKLFF.

CDR3 nucleotides: TGTGCCAGCAGCGCGGCCGGGACAGGGGGCCTCTCTGGAAACACCATATATTTT. It translates to CASSAAGTGGLSGNTIYF. The chain recombines TRBV9 with TRBJ1-3, with 12 nucleotides matching TRBD1. The ends lost 3 bases at V and 0 bases at J; junction bases unmatched: 7. The CDR3 has 18 residues. In germline, CDR1 is SGDLS, CDR2 YYNGEE.

V gene TRBV9 combines with J gene TRBJ2-7, with D possibly being TRBD1 (5 bases). The CDR3 is made up of 15 amino acids. CDR1 and CDR2 (germline): SGDLS, YYNGEE. V gave up 2 bases and J gave up 5 bases, with 17 bases separating them. CDR3 amino acids: CASSVAGLGPHEQYF. CDR3 in DNA: TGTGCCAGCAGCGTGGCAGGGCTAGGTCCCCACGAGCAGTACTTC.

The chain couples TRBV4-2 to TRBJ2-5; maybe TRBD2 (6 bases). Germline values: CDR1 LGHNA, CDR2 YNFKEQ. The CDR3 runs 18 residues. V dropped 4 bases and J dropped 3 bases, with 24 bases sitting between them. The CDR3: CASSLGTLVRWGEETQYF. For the CDR3, the DNA is TGTGCCAGCAGCCTGGGGACTTTAGTGCGGTGGGGAGAAGAGACCCAGTACTTC.

The rearrangement links TRBV6-5 to TRBJ1-5, with D uncertain. CDR3 length: 14 residues. CDR1 is MNHEY and CDR2 is SVGAGI in the germline V gene. V shed 6 bases and J shed 6 bases, with 15 bases lying between them. The CDR3 sequence: CASRDYGFSQPQHF. The CDR3 DNA reads TGTGCCAGCAGAGACTACGGGTTTAGTCAGCCCCAGCATTTT.

The chain has TRBV30 and TRBJ1-4; D may be TRBD1 (6 bases). The V gene's germline CDR1 is GTSNPN and CDR2 SVGIG (reference sequence). The CDR3 totals 13 residues. Deletions cut 3 bases from V and 4 bases from J, with 9 bases between. For the CDR3, the DNA is TGTGCCTGGAGGTCAGGGGATAATGAAAAACTGTTTTTT. Its translation is CAWRSGDNEKLFF.

The chain recombines TRBV6-2 or TRBV6-3 with TRBJ2-4; D ambiguous. The CDR3 consists of 14 residues. Germline CDR1 reads MNHEY; CDR2 reads SVGEGT. Trimming removed 0 bases at V and 9 bases at J, with 12 bases between. CDR3 amino acids: CASSYSLGWSIQYF. DNA of the CDR3: TGTGCCAGCAGTTACTCCCTAGGTTGGTCCATTCAGTACTTC.

This sequence joins TRBV6-5 and TRBJ1-4, with a tentative D call TRBD1 (6 bases). Trimming took off 10 bases at V and 5 bases at J, with 11 bases between the two ends. The germline V gene has CDR1 MNHEY and CDR2 SVGAGI. This CDR3 contains 12 residues. In DNA form, the CDR3 reads TGTGCCACTAGGCAGGGGAATGAAAAACTGTTTTTT. Translating it yields CATRQGNEKLFF.

The chain recombines TRBV2 with TRBJ1-4; 12 positions agree with TRBD1. Germline V lookup: CDR1 SNHLY, CDR2 FYNNEI. The V segment lost 4 bases and the J segment 6 bases; nucleotides outside the gene matches: 12. This CDR3 has 18 amino acids. CDR3 nucleotides: TGTGCCAGCAGTGGGACTCACGGGACAGGGGGCTCTTATGAAAAACTGTTTTTT. Translated: CASSGTHGTGGSYEKLFF.

The gene calls are TRBV7-6 and TRBJ2-7, with 8 bases identical to TRBD1. This CDR3 region has 16 residues. With 1 base clipped from V and 4 bases from J, the junction kept 9 bases outside the gene matches. From germline, CDR1 is SGHVS and CDR2 FNYEAQ. As DNA, the CDR3 is TGTGCCAGCAGCTTAGACTCCGGGACAGGCGGTTACGAGCAGTACTTC. It encodes CASSLDSGTGGYEQYF.

This clone was detected only once. The chain joins TRBV6-2 or TRBV6-3 to TRBJ2-2, with D perhaps matching TRBD2 (5 bases). The CDR3 sequence is 14 residues long. Per the germline V gene, CDR1 is MNHEY and CDR2 is SVGEGT. The V and J ends lost 2 bases and 7 bases respectively, with 11 bases between them. CDR3 sequence (DNA): TGTGCCAGCAGTTACGCGGGTCGGGGCGGGGAGCTGTTTTTT. Amino acid sequence: CASSYAGRGGELFF.

This rearrangement joins TRBV19 to TRBJ1-5, with unresolved D. The CDR3 runs 13 residues. V gave up 0 bases and J gave up 6 bases, with 6 bases separating them. CDR1 is LNHDA and CDR2 is SQIVND in the germline V gene (reference sequence). The CDR3 loop is CASSIDRFQPQHF. In nucleotides, the CDR3 is TGTGCCAGTAGTATAGATCGTTTTCAGCCCCAGCATTTT.

The rearrangement links TRBV15 to TRBJ2-1, with a possible D match to TRBD1 (5 bases). Trimming stripped 0 bases from V and 0 bases from J, with 6 bases between. There are 15 residues in the CDR3. Germline V gene sequence: CDR1 LNHNV, CDR2 YYDKDF (reference sequence). The CDR3 region has the DNA TGTGCCACCAGCAGAGATAGGGGCTCCTACAATGAGCAGTTCTTC. Its protein is CATSRDRGSYNEQFF.

The chain couples TRBV21-1 to TRBJ1-4. TRBV21-1 counts as a pseudogene. The CDR3 spans 18 residues. The CDR3 is CASSRGEVGVLVGEKLFF. CDR3 nucleotide sequence: TGTGCCAGCAGCAGGGGGGAAGTAGGGGTTTTGGTCGGTGAAAAACTGTTTTTT.

The chain links TRBV11-2 to TRBJ1-1; no clear D gene. CDR1 and CDR2 from the germline V gene are SGHAT and FQNNGV. The CDR3 is made up of 18 amino acids. Trimming pared 3 bases from V and 7 bases from J, leaving 27 bases between. For the CDR3, the DNA is TGTGCCAGCAGCTTCCCCACCTCATCGGGGAGGGTAAGGAGTGAAGCTTTCTTT. Translation gives CASSFPTSSGRVRSEAFF.

In DNA, the CDR3 is TGTGCCACCAGTGATTTTGGCACCACAGATACGCAGTATTTT. This codes for CATSDFGTTDTQYF. The V call is TRBV24-1, the J call TRBJ2-3; no firm D call. V was clipped by 1 base and J by 2 bases, with 6 bases between them. Germline V gives CDR1 KGHDR, CDR2 SFDVKD. The CDR3 is 14 amino acids.

The V gene is TRBV27, the J gene TRBJ2-7; 14 bases agree with TRBD2. The J segment lost 5 bases and the V segment lost 5 bases, leaving 5 bases of the junction unmatched. CDR1 and CDR2 (germline): MNHEY, SMNVEV (reference sequence). The CDR3 runs to 15 residues. CDR3 sequence reads: CASSPGLAGVHEQYF. The CDR3 region has the DNA TGTGCCAGCAGTCCGGGACTAGCGGGAGTCCACGAGCAGTACTTC.

The rearrangement joins TRBV3-1 (or the pseudogene TRBV3-2) to TRBJ1-1, with TRBD1 matching 9 bases. This CDR3 comprises 14 residues. Per the germline V gene, CDR1 is LGHDT and CDR2 is YNNKEL (reference sequence). V shed 6 bases, J shed 5 bases, and the junction held 7 bases outside the gene matches. As DNA, the CDR3 is TGTGCCAGCAGAGCACAGGGGGCGCAAACTGAAGCTTTCTTT. Its protein is CASRAQGAQTEAFF.

The CDR3: CASSEIGRGIANYGYTF. In DNA form, the CDR3 reads TGTGCCAGCAGTGAAATCGGCAGGGGCATTGCGAACTATGGCTACACCTTC. This rearrangement joins TRBV6-1 to TRBJ1-2, with D tentatively TRBD1 (6 bases). Trimming removed 2 bases at V and 2 bases at J, with 18 bases between. From germline, CDR1 is MNHNS and CDR2 SASEGT. This CDR3 comprises 17 residues.